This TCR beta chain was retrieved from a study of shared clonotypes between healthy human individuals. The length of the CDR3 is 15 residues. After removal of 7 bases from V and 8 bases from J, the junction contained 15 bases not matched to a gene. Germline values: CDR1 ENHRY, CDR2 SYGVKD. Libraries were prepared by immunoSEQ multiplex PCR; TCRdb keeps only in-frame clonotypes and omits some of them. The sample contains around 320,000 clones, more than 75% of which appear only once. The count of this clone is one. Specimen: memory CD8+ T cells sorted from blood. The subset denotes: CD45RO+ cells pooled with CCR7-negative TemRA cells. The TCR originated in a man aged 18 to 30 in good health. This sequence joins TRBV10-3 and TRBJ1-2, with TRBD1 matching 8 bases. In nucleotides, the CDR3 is TGTGCCATCATGTCTTCCGGGACAGGACTCCTCGGCTACACCTTC. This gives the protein CAIMSSGTGLLGYTF.